The 21 T cell receptor beta chains below come from one sample, sequenced in a study of CD8+CD57+ T cells in acquired aplastic anemia. TCR beta VDJ and CDR3 profiling used genomic DNA as template. TCRdb processed the reads anew with MiXCR; each CDR3 protein has one entry. The data hold about 75,000 distinct CDR3 sequences, with 55% to 75% observed a single time. Patients picked for sequencing had shown CD8+CD57+ cell expansion detected by flow cytometry. Source material: sorted CD4+, CD8+, or CD8+CD57+ T cells (not recorded which) from PBMCs. The receptors here all came from a human donor with aplastic anemia.

V is TRBV19 and J is TRBJ2-7, with D maybe TRBD1 (5 bases). Germline CDR1 is LNHDA and CDR2 is SQIVND (reference sequence). The length of the CDR3 is 14 residues. The V gene lost 3 bases and the J gene lost 0 bases, with 9 bases spanning the gap. The CDR3 DNA reads as TGTGCCAGTAGTATTACAGGTAACTCCTACGAGCAGTACTTC. Amino acids: CASSITGNSYEQYF.

This clonotype appeared a single time. V gene TRBV7-8 combines with J gene TRBJ2-3, with D tentatively TRBD1 (6 bases). Trimming left V 6 bases short and J 4 bases short, with 20 bases between. The CDR3 extends over 16 amino acids. From germline, CDR1 is SGHVS and CDR2 FQNEAQ. CDR3 coding DNA: TGTGCCAGCAGGTTTAGATTCCAGGGGAGCGCAGATACGCAGTATTTT. This encodes CASRFRFQGSADTQYF.

The genes are TRBV19 and TRBJ1-4; unclear D gene. This CDR3 has 12 residues. Per germline, CDR1 LNHDA and CDR2 SQIVND (reference sequence). V lost 2 bases to trimming and J lost 8 bases, with 6 bases between them. CDR3 coding DNA: TGTGCCAGTAGTATACGTGGGGAAAAACTGTTTTTT. This translates into CASSIRGEKLFF. Based on the CDR3 plus reference TRBV19 and TRBJ1-4, the full variable domain is DGGITQSPKYLFRKEGQNVTLSCEQNLNHDAMYWYRQDPGQGLRLIYYSQIVNDFQKGDIAEGYSVSREKKESFPLTVTSAQKNPTAFYLCASSIRGEKLFFGSGTQLSVL.

The V call is TRBV29-1, the J call TRBJ2-7; D ambiguous. CDR3 length: 14 amino acids. V shed 4 bases and J shed 5 bases, with 18 bases lying between them. The germline CDR1 and CDR2 sequences are SQVTM and ANQGSEA. In nucleotides, the CDR3 is TGCAGCGTTGTGTTACCGGGCCCACTGGACGAGCAGTACTTC. It codes for CSVVLPGPLDEQYF.

The chain combines TRBV7-6 with TRBJ2-7; no clear D gene. The DNA end lines up better with TRBJ2-1; the J call may be wrong. Germline CDR1 and CDR2: SGHVS and FNYEAQ. This CDR3 contains 12 residues. The CDR3 coding sequence is TGTGCCAGCAGCTTCGACGGATATGAGCAGTTCTTC. It is translated as CASSFDGYEQFF.

The V gene is TRBV9, the J gene TRBJ2-7; D may be TRBD2 (6 bases). Germline CDR1 is SGDLS and CDR2 is YYNGEE. The CDR3 has 13 amino acids. V gave up 5 bases and J gave up 4 bases, with 13 bases separating them. The CDR3 DNA sequence: TGTGCCAGCAGAGCCGCGGAGGGGTACGAGCAGTACTTC. Translating it yields CASRAAEGYEQYF.

This chain joins TRBV12-3 or TRBV12-4 and TRBJ1-1; D is perhaps TRBD1 (6 bases). V shed 6 bases and J shed 4 bases, with 9 bases lying between them. The CDR3 extends over 12 amino acids. The CDR3, as DNA: TGTGCCAGCAGCGCAGGGGCCACTGAAGCTTTCTTT. This codes for CASSAGATEAFF.

The rearrangement joins TRBV7-6 to TRBJ2-7; D is possibly TRBD2 (6 bases). Germline V CDR1 and CDR2: SGHVS, FNYEAQ. V was pared by 1 base and J by 0 bases, with 13 bases between. The CDR3 is 16 amino acids. CDR3 loop: CASSLGWGVLSYEQYF. In nucleotides, the CDR3 is TGTGCCAGCAGCTTAGGTTGGGGGGTCCTCTCCTACGAGCAGTACTTC.

The J gene is TRBJ2-7, the V gene TRBV4-2; D is unresolved. The CDR3 is made up of 13 amino acids. Germline V gives CDR1 LGHNA, CDR2 YNFKEQ. V dropped 0 bases and J dropped 6 bases, with 9 bases sitting between them. The CDR3 sequence: CASSQDVRGEQYF. The CDR3 DNA follows: TGTGCCAGCAGCCAAGATGTCCGAGGCGAGCAGTACTTC.

A remark on this clonotype: The conserved phenylalanine or tryptophan normally closing the CDR3 is absent here, so this likely arose from a read error. The chain uses TRBV15 and TRBJ1-5; possibly TRBD1 for D (5 bases). V was pared by 3 bases and J by 1 base, with 10 bases between. The CDR3 has 15 amino acids. The germline V gene has CDR1 LNHNV and CDR2 YYDKDF (reference sequence). CDR3 bases: TGTGCCACCAGCAGGACACAGGCCAGCAATCAGCCCCAGCATTCT. Amino acid sequence: CATSRTQASNQPQHS.

The rearrangement links TRBV10-1 to TRBJ2-7; D is undetermined. Germline CDR1 reads WNHNN; CDR2 reads SYGVQD (reference sequence). The ends were cut back, 0 bases at V and 3 bases at J, with 6 bases in the middle. The CDR3 runs 13 residues. CDR3 amino acids: CASSESAGYEQYF. As DNA, the CDR3 is TGCGCCAGCAGTGAGTCCGCTGGCTACGAGCAGTACTTC.

This clonotype was observed a single time. The V and J genes are TRBV19 and TRBJ1-6, with D unresolved. Germline CDR1 is LNHDA and CDR2 is SQIVND (reference sequence). This CDR3 contains 15 residues. Trimming stripped 1 base from V and 9 bases from J, with 13 bases between. The CDR3 sequence: CASSIAGPGSSPLHF. The CDR3 DNA is TGTGCCAGTAGTATAGCGGGCCCGGGGAGTTCACCCCTCCACTTT.

This clonotype was detected a few times. The genes are TRBV25-1 and TRBJ1-2, with D perhaps TRBD1 (5 bases). Germline V gene lookup returns CDR1 MGHDK and CDR2 SYGVNS. Trimming took 6 bases from V and 13 from J, leaving 24 bases between them. The CDR3 extends over 14 amino acids. CDR3 sequence: CASSPLGVLGSSTF. CDR3 DNA: TGTGCCAGCAGCCCCTTGGGGGTGTTGGGTTCGTCCACCTTC.

J is TRBJ2-1 and V is TRBV29-1; 9 positions agree with TRBD1. Trimming at V came to 5 bases and at J to 10 bases, leaving 3 bases not matched to a gene. Germline V CDR1 and CDR2: SQVTM, ANQGSEA. The CDR3 contains 11 residues. The CDR3 bases are TGCAGCGTTTGGGACAGGGAGGAGCAGTTCTTC. This sequence encodes CSVWDREEQFF.

The rearrangement joins TRBV10-3 to TRBJ2-3; D unresolved. This CDR3 has 16 amino acids. The V gene lost 2 bases and the J gene lost 2 bases, with 14 bases spanning the gap. Germline assignment: CDR1 ENHRY and CDR2 SYGVKD. The CDR3 region is CAISEQGPLFTDTQYF. The CDR3 DNA reads TGTGCCATCAGTGAGCAAGGGCCCCTATTCACAGATACGCAGTATTTT.

The chain is built from TRBV24-1 and TRBJ2-2; D is ambiguous. The V gene lost 5 bases and the J gene lost 1 base, with 10 bases spanning the gap. This CDR3 spans 15 amino acids. Germline V gene sequence: CDR1 KGHDR, CDR2 SFDVKD. In nucleotides, the CDR3 is TGTGCCACCAGTGTAGCTGGGAAGAACACCGGGGAGCTGTTTTTT. As protein: CATSVAGKNTGELFF.

V gene TRBV10-3 combines with J gene TRBJ1-2; D gene uncertain. The length of the CDR3 is 13 residues. The V end was cut by 8 bases, the J end by 8 bases, with 18 bases between. Looked up from germline, CDR1 is ENHRY and CDR2 is SYGVKD. CDR3 in DNA: TGTGCCATCGGGTTCACGGGTGGAAGAGGCTACACCTTC. Protein: CAIGFTGGRGYTF.

The chain couples TRBV20-1 to TRBJ1-3; D unclear. CDR3 size: 12 residues. Germline V CDR1 and CDR2: DFQATT, SNEGSKA (reference sequence). V was trimmed by 5 bases and J by 4 bases, leaving 9 bases between them. CDR3 protein: CSAQVSGNTIYF. DNA of the CDR3: TGCAGTGCTCAGGTTTCGGGAAACACCATATATTTT.

V is TRBV30 and J is TRBJ1-5; no firm D call. Trimming took 4 bases from V and 8 from J, leaving 15 bases between them. The CDR3 is made up of 13 amino acids. The germline gives CDR1 GTSNPN, CDR2 SVGIG (reference sequence). Here the CDR3 reads CAWTDGPREPQHF. DNA of the CDR3: TGTGCCTGGACCGACGGGCCACGCGAGCCCCAGCATTTT. The variable domain in full, with the rest retrieved from reference TRBV30 and TRBJ1-5, is SQTIHQWPATLVQPVGSPLSLECTVEGTSNPNLYWYRQAAGRGLQLLFYSVGIGQISSEVPQNLSASRPQDRQFILSSKKLLLSDSGFYLCAWTDGPREPQHFGDGTRLSIL.

In this sample, this clonotype turned up many times. The junction differs from germline at one of its ends, possibly a read error. The chain is built from TRBV2 and TRBJ1-5; D gene uncertain. The germline V gene encodes CDR1 SNHLY and CDR2 FYNNEI. This CDR3 spans 14 amino acids. The DNA of the CDR3 is TGTGCCAGCAGTGAATCGTGGAGCAGTCAGCCCCAGCATTTT. Its protein is CASSESWSSQPQHF.

Concerning this clonotype itself: A much larger clone is a single base away; this may be a read error. The V gene is TRBV6-1, the J gene TRBJ2-4; TRBD1 might be the D (5 bases). This CDR3 spans 13 amino acids. The germline V gene has CDR1 MNHNS and CDR2 SASEGT. The V end was cut by 7 bases, the J end by 6 bases, with 13 bases between. The CDR3 DNA reads as TGTGCCAGCACTGGGGCAGACCTAAACATTCAGTACTTC. It yields the protein CASTGADLNIQYF.